Each of the 13 T cell receptor beta chains below was sequenced from the same sample in a study of blood T cell repertoires in COVID-19. Sequencing used immunoSEQ multiplex PCR; TCRdb keeps in-frame clones, though not all of them. This sample has about 120,000 clones; approximately 84% occur once, and the top ten carry around 1.5%. Material: peripheral blood. The receptors originated from a man in his fifties or sixties with acute or convalescent COVID-19.

The genes are TRBV29-1 and TRBJ2-1; 14 positions match TRBD2. The CDR3 totals 15 residues. CDR1 and CDR2 from the germline V gene are SQVTM and ANQGSEA. V lost 4 bases to trimming and J lost 3 bases; unmatched junction nucleotides: 2. The CDR3: CSVGTSGGIYNEQFF. DNA of the CDR3: TGCAGCGTTGGGACTAGCGGGGGGATCTACAATGAGCAGTTCTTC.

The chain joins TRBV2 to TRBJ2-3, with D possibly TRBD1 on 5 matching bases. The germline V gene encodes CDR1 SNHLY and CDR2 FYNNEI. Trimming shortened V by 4 bases and J by 2 bases, and 10 bases separated the two germline ends. The CDR3 loop spans 14 amino acids. The CDR3 nucleotides read TGTGCCAGCAGTGGACAGTTCATCACAGATACGCAGTATTTT. It specifies CASSGQFITDTQYF.

This clone was recorded at least ten times. This chain joins TRBV2 and TRBJ1-1; no reliable D call. Germline lookup yields CDR1 SNHLY and CDR2 FYNNEI. Trimming removed 5 bases at V and 5 bases at J, with 15 bases between. This CDR3 comprises 14 residues. The CDR3 reads CASSLGKRETEAFF. Written as DNA, the CDR3 is TGTGCCAGCAGTTTGGGCAAACGGGAGACTGAAGCTTTCTTT. The variable domain in full, completed from reference TRBV2 and TRBJ1-1, reads EPEVTQTPSHQVTQMGQEVILRCVPISNHLYFYWYRQILGQKVEFLVSFYNNEISEKSEIFDDQFSVERPDGSNFTLKIRSTKLEDSAMYFCASSLGKRETEAFFGQGTRLTVV.

The chain recombines TRBV9 with TRBJ1-1; D remains unclear. The CDR3 length is 13 residues. In germline, CDR1 is SGDLS, CDR2 YYNGEE. The germline V and J ends were trimmed by 2 bases and 1 base, with 6 bases remaining between them. CDR3 sequence (DNA): TGTGCCAGCAGCGTCAGTGGGAACACTGAAGCTTTCTTT. Translation gives CASSVSGNTEAFF.

J is TRBJ1-2 and V is TRBV4-1; 11 bases are a match to TRBD1. The V and J ends lost 3 bases and 12 bases, in that order; junction bases with no gene match: 6. Per the germline V gene, CDR1 is MGHRA and CDR2 is YSYEKL. The CDR3 spans 13 residues. The CDR3 sequence: CASSHPGQGGNTF. The CDR3 coding sequence is TGCGCCAGCAGCCACCCGGGACAGGGGGGAAACACCTTC.

The rearrangement uses TRBV2 and TRBJ1-4; D unclear. This CDR3 has 14 amino acids. Germline V gives CDR1 SNHLY, CDR2 FYNNEI. V lost 6 bases to trimming and J lost 0 bases, with 8 bases between them. The CDR3 sequence: CASRQFATNEKLFF. The CDR3, as DNA: TGTGCCAGCAGACAATTTGCAACTAATGAAAAACTGTTTTTT.

This sequence joins TRBV5-1 and TRBJ1-2; unclear D gene. Germline lookup yields CDR1 SGHRS and CDR2 YFSETQ. V was pared by 2 bases and J by 6 bases, with 11 bases between. This CDR3 comprises 13 residues. This CDR3 reads CASSFSGINGYTF. CDR3 nucleotide sequence: TGCGCCAGCAGCTTTTCAGGCATTAATGGCTACACCTTC.

The rearrangement links TRBV28 to TRBJ2-7; a weak D match, TRBD1 (5 bases). The CDR3 runs 17 residues. From germline, CDR1 is MDHEN and CDR2 SYDVKM. V was clipped by 2 bases and J by 2 bases, with 19 bases between them. Written as DNA, the CDR3 is TGTGCCAGCAGTTTAGATCTGAGGCAGGGCCATACCTACGAGCAGTACGTC. Amino acids: CASSLDLRQGHTYEQYV.

The chain joins TRBV5-4 to TRBJ1-2; D gene ambiguous. The CDR3 runs to 13 residues. Germline V gene data show CDR1 as SGHNT and CDR2 as YYREEE (reference sequence). The V gene lost 5 bases and the J gene lost 8 bases, with 16 bases spanning the gap. The CDR3 bases are TGTGCCAGCAGTCCCGTCGGGTCGCAAGGCTACACCTTC. Encoded protein: CASSPVGSQGYTF. The variable domain in full, with the rest retrieved from reference TRBV5-4 and TRBJ1-2, is ETGVTQSPTHLIKTRGQQVTLRCSSQSGHNTVSWYQQALGQGPQFIFQYYREEENGRGNFPPRFSGLQFPNYSSELNVNALELDDSALYLCASSPVGSQGYTFGSGTRLTVV.

The chain carries TRBV2 and TRBJ1-5, with 7 bases lining up with TRBD1. The CDR3 spans 15 residues. Germline CDR1 and CDR2: SNHLY and FYNNEI. The V and J ends lost 7 bases and 5 bases, in that order; junction bases with no gene match: 11. The CDR3 DNA follows: TGTGCCAGCACTAAACTGTCAGGGGGTCATCAGCCCCAGCATTTT. It encodes CASTKLSGGHQPQHF. Based on the CDR3 plus reference TRBV2 and TRBJ1-5, the full variable domain is EPEVTQTPSHQVTQMGQEVILRCVPISNHLYFYWYRQILGQKVEFLVSFYNNEISEKSEIFDDQFSVERPDGSNFTLKIRSTKLEDSAMYFCASTKLSGGHQPQHFGDGTRLSIL.

The chain recombines TRBV3-1 (or the pseudogene TRBV3-2) with TRBJ1-1, with no clear D. The CDR3 consists of 17 residues. Germline CDR1 and CDR2: LGHDT and YNNKEL (reference sequence). V lost 1 base and J 6 bases, leaving 21 bases between the germline ends. The CDR3 region has the DNA TGTGCCAGCAGCCAAGGGTTTATGTCGGGCAGCGGGGCTGAAGCTTTCTTT. As protein: CASSQGFMSGSGAEAFF.

This sequence joins TRBV24-1 and TRBJ2-7, with a possible D match to TRBD1 (6 bases). The CDR3 has 16 amino acids. CDR1 and CDR2 from the germline V gene are KGHDR and SFDVKD. Trimming removed 4 bases from V and 9 bases from J, with 24 bases in between. The CDR3 reads CATSDRPGQPHQGQYV. CDR3 nucleotides: TGTGCCACCAGTGACCGGCCAGGACAGCCACACCAGGGGCAGTACGTC.

This clone has only a few counts. This chain joins TRBV19 and TRBJ1-5; no reliable D call. The germline gives CDR1 LNHDA, CDR2 SQIVND (reference sequence). Deletions cut 8 bases from V and 7 bases from J, with 12 bases between. The CDR3 has 12 residues. CDR3 protein: CASRDNNQPQHF. CDR3 bases: TGTGCCAGTCGAGACAACAACCAGCCCCAGCATTTT.